Presented here are 26 T cell receptor beta chains from one specimen sequenced in a study of cytomegalovirus exposure and HLA in healthy donors. Here immunoSEQ multiplex PCR was the method, and the copy in TCRdb shows in-frame clones only, minus some. The table has some 98,000 clones, approximately 88% seen once; the top ten hold roughly 3.8%. Sequences were obtained from PBMCs. These receptors all stem from a woman between 25 and 40 years old in good health and CMV-seronegative.

The chain joins TRBV7-2 to TRBJ2-1; 8 bases fit TRBD2. This CDR3 has 16 amino acids. From germline, CDR1 is SGHTA and CDR2 FQGNSA. J lost 4 bases, V lost 1 base, and 6 bases had no gene match. The DNA for the CDR3 is TGTGCCAGCAGCTTAGACGCGGGAGGAGCATACAATGAGCAGTTCTTC. Translating gives CASSLDAGGAYNEQFF.

The chain uses TRBV11-1 and TRBJ2-7, with 9 bases lining up with TRBD1. The germline V gene has CDR1 SGHAT and CDR2 FQDESV (reference sequence). Unmatched junction bases numbered 10, after V lost 5 bases and J lost 2 bases. The CDR3 contains 16 residues. CDR3: CASSRPPGQGTYEQYF. CDR3 DNA sequence: TGTGCCAGCAGCAGACCGCCGGGACAGGGTACCTACGAGCAGTACTTC.

This clone was picked up one time. The V call is TRBV6-1, the J call TRBJ1-3; D is undetermined. Per the germline V gene, CDR1 is MNHNS and CDR2 is SASEGT. With 2 bases removed from V and 3 bases from J, the gap between germline ends came to 8 bases. CDR3 size: 14 residues. The CDR3 DNA sequence: TGTGCCAGCAGTGAATTGGCTTTTGGAAACACCATATATTTT. Translation: CASSELAFGNTIYF.

This chain links TRBV5-6 with TRBJ1-5; 8 bases are shared with TRBD1. The junction had 13 bases not matched to a gene; V was cut back by 4 bases and J by 10 bases. CDR3 length equals 15 residues. The germline V gene encodes CDR1 SGHDT and CDR2 YYEEEE. The CDR3, as DNA: TGTGCCAGCAGCCCAAGGCCAGGGGGCGCTTCTCCCCAGCATTTT. Encoded protein: CASSPRPGGASPQHF.

The chain couples TRBV2 to TRBJ2-7, with 8 bases fitting TRBD1. The length of the CDR3 is 14 residues. Trimming removed 5 bases from V and 3 bases from J; junction bases left unmatched: 6. The V gene's germline CDR1 is SNHLY and CDR2 FYNNEI. This CDR3 is CASSSDRGDYEQYF. The CDR3 nucleotides are TGTGCCAGCAGTTCCGACAGGGGCGACTACGAGCAGTACTTC.

The chain uses TRBV10-3 and TRBJ2-1, with 7 bases identical to TRBD1. CDR1 is ENHRY, CDR2 SYGVKD, per germline. V trimming: 4 bases; J trimming: 3 bases; junction bases outside the gene matches: 9. CDR3 length equals 16 residues. The CDR3 loop reads CAISGKGDSIYNEQFF. For the CDR3, the DNA is TGTGCCATCAGTGGAAAGGGGGACAGTATCTACAATGAGCAGTTCTTC.

The chain recombines TRBV6-5 with TRBJ2-7, with 11 bases lining up with TRBD2. Germline lookup yields CDR1 MNHEY and CDR2 SVGAGI. V was pared by 2 bases and J by 4 bases, with 4 bases of the junction left unmatched. The CDR3 is 15 amino acids. As DNA, the CDR3 is TGTGCCAGCAGTTACATCCGGACTAGCGGGTACGAGCAGTACTTC. This sequence encodes CASSYIRTSGYEQYF.

The chain links TRBV19 to TRBJ2-7; tentative D call: TRBD1 (5 bases). This CDR3 comprises 13 residues. Germline V lookup: CDR1 LNHDA, CDR2 SQIVND (reference sequence). V lost 6 bases to trimming and J lost 1 base, with 10 bases between them. CDR3 DNA: TGTGCCAGTAGGGAGACAGATTCCTACGAGCAGTACTTC. This sequence encodes CASRETDSYEQYF.

This sequence joins TRBV5-1 and TRBJ1-2; no reliable D call. The CDR3 loop spans 12 amino acids. Germline assignment: CDR1 SGHRS and CDR2 YFSETQ. V was trimmed by 1 base and J by 8 bases, leaving 9 bases between them. DNA for the CDR3: TGCGCCAGCAGCTTGCCGGGGATCGGCTACACCTTC. Its protein product is CASSLPGIGYTF.

V gene TRBV27 combines with J gene TRBJ1-2; 7 bases line up with TRBD1. In germline, CDR1 is MNHEY, CDR2 SMNVEV (reference sequence). This CDR3 contains 16 residues. Trimming removed 4 bases from V and 4 bases from J; junction bases left unmatched: 12. CDR3: CASSSYRDSAGYGYTF. CDR3 coding DNA: TGTGCCAGCAGTTCTTACCGGGACAGCGCTGGCTATGGCTACACCTTC.

The chain has TRBV5-1 and TRBJ2-5; possible D gene TRBD1, 6 bases. Germline CDR1 SGHRS, CDR2 YFSETQ. The V end was cut by 0 bases, the J end by 5 bases, with 14 bases between. CDR3 length: 15 residues. The CDR3, as DNA: TGCGCCAGCAGCTTGGCCGAGCGAAGGGGGGAGACCCAGTACTTC. Translated: CASSLAERRGETQYF.

J is TRBJ1-2 and V is TRBV15, with 9 bases fitting TRBD1. With V trimmed by 1 base and J by 4 bases, 13 bases remained unmatched. Germline V gives CDR1 LNHNV, CDR2 YYDKDF (reference sequence). This CDR3 region has 18 residues. This CDR3 reads CATSRGPPGDREPYGYTF. The CDR3 bases are TGTGCCACCAGCAGAGGTCCCCCTGGGGACAGGGAACCCTATGGCTACACCTTC.

This rearrangement joins TRBV6-1 to TRBJ2-7; D gene ambiguous. This CDR3 contains 16 residues. V lost 2 bases, J lost 4 bases, and 18 bases lay in between. Germline loops: CDR1 MNHNS, CDR2 SASEGT. In nucleotides, the CDR3 is TGTGCCAGCAGTGAATCCCTCCGTCCGTCCCTTTACGAGCAGTACTTC. It yields the protein CASSESLRPSLYEQYF.

Only one count was recorded for this clone. The J gene is TRBJ1-2, the V gene TRBV28; no firm D call. The germline V gene encodes CDR1 MDHEN and CDR2 SYDVKM. The CDR3 consists of 12 residues. V lost 3 bases to trimming and J lost 6 bases, with 8 bases between them. CDR3: CASSFPADGYTF. CDR3 nucleotide sequence: TGTGCCAGCAGTTTCCCGGCGGATGGCTACACCTTC.

The rearrangement uses TRBV9 and TRBJ2-5, with 8 positions matching TRBD2. V gave up 0 bases and J gave up 5 bases; unmatched junction bases: 3. CDR1 SGDLS and CDR2 YYNGEE come from the germline V gene. The CDR3 is 14 residues long. The CDR3 protein is CASSVAASGETQYF. CDR3 in DNA: TGTGCCAGCAGCGTAGCGGCTAGCGGGGAGACCCAGTACTTC.

This clone was counted a single time. The chain carries TRBV6-1 and TRBJ2-7, with D unclear. CDR3 length: 17 amino acids. Trimming removed 0 bases from V and 10 bases from J, with 25 bases in between. Looked up from germline, CDR1 is MNHNS and CDR2 is SASEGT. CDR3 nucleotides: TGTGCCAGCAGTGAAGCGCACACGGAACAGCCTTTCTCCCTTCAGTACTTC. Its protein is CASSEAHTEQPFSLQYF.

The chain combines TRBV11-3 with TRBJ2-1, with D perhaps TRBD2 (5 bases). The CDR3 covers 17 residues. The ends were cut back, 2 bases at V and 0 bases at J, with 14 bases in the middle. CDR1 and CDR2 from the germline V gene are SGHNT and YENEEA. The CDR3 loop reads CASSLSGSSGSYNEQFF. For the CDR3, the DNA is TGTGCCAGCAGCTTATCGGGGAGTTCGGGCTCCTACAATGAGCAGTTCTTC.

This chain uses TRBV21-1 with TRBJ2-7; the table's D call TRBD1 went unverified against the DNA. TRBV21-1 is a pseudogene segment. The CDR3 runs 17 residues. This chain's CDR3 is CASSKALWDRSSYEQYF. The CDR3 DNA is TGTGCCAGCAGCAAAGCGCTTTGGGACAGGAGCTCCTACGAGCAGTACTTC.

This clone occurred a few times. The V and J genes are TRBV29-1 and TRBJ1-5, with 9 nucleotides matching TRBD1. Germline trimming cut 6 bases from V and 3 bases from J; bases unmatched to any gene: 9. Germline loops: CDR1 SQVTM, CDR2 ANQGSEA. The CDR3 length is 15 residues. CDR3 nucleotide sequence: TGCAGCGTCTCCAGCGGGACAGGGAACAATCAGCCCCAGCATTTT. This gives the protein CSVSSGTGNNQPQHF.

The J gene is TRBJ2-5, the V gene TRBV2; D unresolved. The germline gives CDR1 SNHLY, CDR2 FYNNEI. The CDR3 sequence is 13 residues long. V gave up 2 bases and J gave up 2 bases, with 6 bases separating them. In DNA, the CDR3 is TGTGCCAGCAGTGAATCCGGTCAAGAGACCCAGTACTTC. Its translation is CASSESGQETQYF.

V and J are TRBV18 and TRBJ2-5; maybe TRBD1 (6 bases). The CDR3 spans 15 residues. Deletions cut 3 bases from V and 5 bases from J, with 16 bases between. From germline, CDR1 is KGHSH and CDR2 LQKENI. The CDR3 nucleotides read TGTGCCAGCTCACCCCCTATGGGGGCCTGGGAGACCCAGTACTTC. Translation: CASSPPMGAWETQYF.

The chain employs TRBV5-1 and TRBJ1-2; D is possibly TRBD1 (5 bases). Germline V gene sequence: CDR1 SGHRS, CDR2 YFSETQ. The V gene lost 2 bases and the J gene lost 2 bases, with 10 bases spanning the gap. This CDR3 has 14 amino acids. The CDR3 sequence is CASSFGGINYGYTF. CDR3 bases: TGCGCCAGCAGCTTTGGGGGGATCAACTATGGCTACACCTTC.

The rearrangement uses TRBV27 and TRBJ2-7, with 7 nucleotides matching TRBD1. This CDR3 region has 14 residues. Trimming at V came to 3 bases and at J to 7 bases, leaving 9 bases not matched to a gene. CDR1 and CDR2 (germline): MNHEY, SMNVEV (reference sequence). The CDR3 here is CASSLADRPSEQYF. As DNA, the CDR3 is TGTGCCAGCAGTTTGGCGGACAGGCCGTCGGAGCAGTACTTC.

The chain uses TRBV6-1 and TRBJ2-3; TRBD2 matches at 9 bases. The CDR3 totals 13 residues. Trimming cost V 4 bases and J 4 bases; bases outside gene matches: 0. Germline V lookup: CDR1 MNHNS, CDR2 SASEGT. The CDR3 region is CASSGTSADTQYF. The CDR3 DNA follows: TGTGCCAGCAGTGGGACTAGCGCAGATACGCAGTATTTT.

This clone was observed a single time. V usage is TRBV5-1 and J usage is TRBJ2-7; 7 nucleotides line up with TRBD1. This CDR3 comprises 13 residues. V trimming: 5 bases; J trimming: 5 bases; junction bases outside the gene matches: 7. Germline lookup yields CDR1 SGHRS and CDR2 YFSETQ. The DNA of the CDR3 is TGCGCCAGCAGACTGACAGGGAACCACGAGCAGTACTTC. Translating it yields CASRLTGNHEQYF. The full variable domain, completed using reference TRBV5-1 and TRBJ2-7, is KAGVTQTPRYLIKTRGQQVTLSCSPISGHRSVSWYQQTPGQGLQFLFEYFSETQRNKGNFPGRFSGRQFSNSRSEMNVSTLELGDSALYLCASRLTGNHEQYFGPGTRLTVT.

The rearrangement uses TRBV5-8 and TRBJ1-2, with a tentative D call TRBD1 (6 bases). Germline CDR1 is SGHTS and CDR2 is YDEGEE. The CDR3 loop spans 13 amino acids. V was clipped by 6 bases and J by 0 bases, with 9 bases between them. The CDR3 spells CASNRVTNYGYTF. DNA of the CDR3: TGTGCCAGCAACAGGGTTACTAACTATGGCTACACCTTC.